Below, 14 T cell receptor beta chains from the same sample are listed, as sequenced in a study of cytomegalovirus exposure and HLA in healthy donors. This PCR relied on a set of 60 Vbeta primers and 13 Jbeta primers. Profiled with immunoSEQ multiplex PCR; TCRdb holds only in-frame clones, not every one. The table has roughly 110,000 clones, less than 80% seen once; the top ten hold 3.5% to 5%. Sequenced: PBMCs. The receptors here all came from a woman in her forties in good health and CMV-seropositive.

This clone was found a few times. V gene TRBV19 combines with J gene TRBJ2-3; TRBD2 agrees at 10 bases. Germline loops: CDR1 LNHDA, CDR2 SQIVND (reference sequence). V shed 3 bases, J shed 3 bases, and the junction held 3 bases outside the gene matches. CDR3 length: 15 residues. The DNA for the CDR3 is TGTGCCAGTAGTATTAGCGGGAGGACGACAGATACGCAGTATTTT. This sequence encodes CASSISGRTTDTQYF.

There are a few counts of this clone. The V and J genes are TRBV2 and TRBJ1-2; D ambiguous. The CDR3 spans 14 residues. Per the germline V gene, CDR1 is SNHLY and CDR2 is FYNNEI. The ends were cut back, 6 bases at V and 4 bases at J, with 15 bases in the middle. The CDR3 bases are TGTGCCAGCAGCCGAGATGCTTCTGTCTATGGCTACACCTTC. This gives the protein CASSRDASVYGYTF.

The genes are TRBV30 and TRBJ1-4; D is unresolved. The germline V gene has CDR1 GTSNPN and CDR2 SVGIG (reference sequence). Trimming shortened V by 4 bases and J by 3 bases, and 18 bases separated the two germline ends. This CDR3 is built from 16 residues. The CDR3 reads CAWTRRGRGANEKLFF. The CDR3 DNA follows: TGTGCCTGGACCCGGCGTGGTCGGGGAGCTAATGAAAAACTGTTTTTT.

This rearrangement joins TRBV9 to TRBJ1-2; TRBD1 matches at 7 bases. CDR1 is SGDLS and CDR2 is YYNGEE in the germline V gene. The CDR3 covers 12 residues. The ends lost 4 bases at V and 4 bases at J; junction bases unmatched: 1. CDR3 sequence: CASSRDSYGYTF. The CDR3 DNA reads TGTGCCAGCAGCCGGGACAGCTATGGCTACACCTTC.

This clone appeared once. This rearrangement joins TRBV29-1 to TRBJ1-4, with TRBD1 as a possible D gene (5 bases). Germline V gene sequence: CDR1 SQVTM, CDR2 ANQGSEA. Trimming removed 4 bases at V and 3 bases at J, with 6 bases between. The CDR3 spans 12 residues. Written as DNA, the CDR3 is TGCAGCGTTGTAGGGGCTAATGAAAAACTGTTTTTT. It codes for CSVVGANEKLFF.

The chain employs TRBV4-2 and TRBJ2-5; D is uncertain. Between the trimmed V and J ends, which lost 1 base and 1 base, there was a span of 7 bases. CDR3 size: 14 residues. CDR1 is LGHNA and CDR2 is YNFKEQ in the germline V gene. CDR3 sequence: CASSQGASQETQYF. The DNA for the CDR3 is TGTGCCAGCAGCCAAGGGGCCAGCCAAGAGACCCAGTACTTC.

The gene calls are TRBV30 and TRBJ2-5; 9 positions agree with TRBD2. Per the germline V gene, CDR1 is GTSNPN and CDR2 is SVGIG (reference sequence). V trimming: 3 bases; J trimming: 3 bases; junction bases outside the gene matches: 8. This CDR3 contains 15 residues. The CDR3 DNA reads TGTGCCTGGAGCCAGACTAGCGGAATTAAAGAGACCCAGTACTTC. Residues: CAWSQTSGIKETQYF.

The DNA of the CDR3 is TGTGCCAGCAGACCACCGGGACAGGGAAGACGTGAGCAGTTCTTC. It codes for CASRPPGQGRREQFF. V gene TRBV6-5 combines with J gene TRBJ2-1; 9 nucleotides match TRBD1. Germline-derived CDR1 and CDR2 are MNHEY and SVGAGI. After removal of 6 bases from V and 9 bases from J, the junction contained 12 bases not matched to a gene. This CDR3 contains 15 residues.

This clone was observed a single time. The V and J genes are TRBV27 and TRBJ1-3; 7 nucleotides align to TRBD1. There are 15 residues in the CDR3. CDR1 is MNHEY, CDR2 SMNVEV, per germline (reference sequence). V shed 5 bases, J shed 4 bases, and the junction held 8 bases outside the gene matches. CDR3: CASSHTGTAGNTIYF. For the CDR3, the DNA is TGTGCCAGCAGTCATACCGGGACAGCCGGAAACACCATATATTTT.

This chain links TRBV7-9 with TRBJ1-2, with D possibly being TRBD1 (5 bases). Germline V gene lookup returns CDR1 SEHNR and CDR2 FQNEAQ (reference sequence). The germline V and J ends were trimmed by 4 bases and 7 bases, with 10 bases remaining between them. The CDR3 extends over 12 amino acids. Here the CDR3 reads CASSSGGFGYTF. In DNA form, the CDR3 reads TGTGCCAGCAGCTCCGGGGGTTTTGGCTACACCTTC.

This clone was detected only once. The rearrangement links TRBV7-2 to TRBJ2-7, with 9 bases identical to TRBD1. V was clipped by 5 bases and J by 7 bases; unmatched bases: 15. The germline CDR1 and CDR2 sequences are SGHTA and FQGNSA. The CDR3 totals 16 residues. CDR3 sequence reads: CASSLRYGTGLEEQYF. CDR3 bases: TGTGCCAGCAGCCTACGCTACGGGACAGGGCTAGAGGAGCAGTACTTC.

This chain connects TRBV7-6 to TRBJ2-5; 9 nucleotides agree with TRBD2. Per the germline V gene, CDR1 is SGHVS and CDR2 is FNYEAQ. The junction had 1 base not matched to a gene; V was cut back by 5 bases and J by 0 bases. CDR3 length: 14 residues. DNA of the CDR3: TGTGCCAGCAGCGAGCGGGGGGACCAAGAGACCCAGTACTTC. Amino acid sequence: CASSERGDQETQYF.

V usage is TRBV9 and J usage is TRBJ1-3; possible D gene TRBD1, 6 bases. Trimming left V 3 bases short and J 0 bases short, with 13 bases between. This CDR3 is built from 16 residues. Germline V gene sequence: CDR1 SGDLS, CDR2 YYNGEE. CDR3 in DNA: TGTGCCAGCAGCGCGGCGGACAGATACTCTGGAAACACCATATATTTT. Residues: CASSAADRYSGNTIYF.

The V and J genes are TRBV4-1 and TRBJ2-3, with 8 bases lining up with TRBD2. The CDR3 is made up of 16 amino acids. V shed 2 bases and J 3 bases; nucleotides not matched to a gene: 7. Per germline, CDR1 MGHRA and CDR2 YSYEKL. The CDR3 coding sequence is TGCGCCAGCAGCCAAATGGGGGGACTAGTGACAGATACGCAGTATTTT. Its protein is CASSQMGGLVTDTQYF.